These 24 T cell receptor beta chains came from one sample sequenced in a study of T cells in Graves' hyperthyroidism and ophthalmopathy. TCR beta CDR3 sequences were amplified from RNA transcripts. Using the HTBI primer set, a first-round RT-PCR was run on the TCR CDR3. Using its own MiXCR run on the multiplex PCR reads, TCRdb lists one record per CDR3 protein. The table records some 550,000 distinct CDR3 sequences, more than 15% of them present only once. Sequencing used blood. These receptors were obtained from a woman between 35 and 50 years old with Graves' ophthalmopathy.

This clonotype appeared many times. The chain couples TRBV20-1 to TRBJ2-7; 7 bases are a match to TRBD2. After removal of 5 bases from V and 1 base from J, the junction contained 8 bases not matched to a gene. This CDR3 spans 14 amino acids. Germline-derived CDR1 and CDR2 are DFQATT and SNEGSKA (reference sequence). This chain's CDR3 is CSAPRAGESYEQYF. The CDR3 coding sequence is TGCAGTGCTCCCAGGGCGGGAGAGTCCTACGAGCAGTACTTC.

This clonotype was seen at least ten times. This rearrangement joins TRBV20-1 to TRBJ2-3; the D gene is possibly TRBD2 (5 bases). Germline V gene sequence: CDR1 DFQATT, CDR2 SNEGSKA (reference sequence). The CDR3 runs to 11 residues. The V end lost 2 bases, the J end lost 6 bases, and 6 bases lay between the germline ends. The CDR3 is CSARLADTQYF. DNA of the CDR3: TGCAGTGCTAGATTAGCGGATACGCAGTATTTT.

This clonotype is a singleton in its sample. A much larger clone is a single base away; this may be a read error. The chain has TRBV30 and TRBJ1-1, with no clear D. The CDR3 loop spans 12 amino acids. Germline V CDR1 and CDR2: GTSNPN, SVGIG (reference sequence). The V and J ends lost 5 bases and 1 base respectively, with 8 bases between them. In nucleotides, the CDR3 is TGTGCCTGGGGCCTACGGAACACTGAAGCTTTCTTT. Its protein product is CAWGLRNTEAFF.

This chain uses TRBV2 with TRBJ1-1, with D perhaps TRBD1 (6 bases). Per the germline V gene, CDR1 is SNHLY and CDR2 is FYNNEI. This CDR3 is built from 14 residues. Trimming pared 4 bases from V and 6 bases from J, leaving 15 bases between. The CDR3 loop reads CASSGPGAVAEAFF. The CDR3 DNA sequence: TGTGCCAGCAGTGGACCGGGGGCTGTCGCTGAAGCTTTCTTT.

The chain joins TRBV20-1 to TRBJ2-3; D is possibly TRBD2 (6 bases). CDR1 is DFQATT, CDR2 SNEGSKA, per germline (reference sequence). This CDR3 region has 15 residues. Between the trimmed V and J ends, which lost 0 bases and 3 bases, there was a span of 13 bases. The CDR3: CSARDYRERTDTQYF. The CDR3 DNA follows: TGCAGTGCTAGAGATTACCGGGAGAGGACAGATACGCAGTATTTT.

This clonotype was seen repeatedly, ten times or more. The J gene is TRBJ2-1, the V gene TRBV11-2; D assignment may be TRBD1 or TRBD2 (5 bases each). The V end was cut by 5 bases, the J end by 4 bases, with 15 bases between. This CDR3 region has 15 residues. Germline CDR1 SGHAT, CDR2 FQNNGV. This CDR3 is CASSLRDHAYNEQFF. CDR3 sequence (DNA): TGTGCCAGCAGCCTCCGGGACCACGCTTACAATGAGCAGTTCTTC. The full variable domain, completed using reference TRBV11-2 and TRBJ2-1, is EAGVAQSPRYKIIEKRQSVAFWCNPISGHATLYWYQQILGQGPKLLIQFQNNGVVDDSQLPKDRFSAERLKGVDSTLKIQPAKLEDSAVYLCASSLRDHAYNEQFFGPGTRLTVL.

This clonotype was seen many times. The chain links TRBV20-1 to TRBJ2-3, with D possibly TRBD2 on 6 matching bases. Trimming stripped 5 bases from V and 2 bases from J, with 11 bases between. Germline lookup yields CDR1 DFQATT and CDR2 SNEGSKA (reference sequence). This CDR3 region has 13 residues. This CDR3 reads CSAGDSTTDTQYF. In nucleotides, the CDR3 is TGCAGTGCTGGGGACTCAACCACAGATACGCAGTATTTT.

This clonotype was counted at least ten times. V usage is TRBV18 and J usage is TRBJ2-3; D not resolved. CDR1 and CDR2 (germline): KGHSH, LQKENI. The CDR3 contains 14 residues. Trimming left V 2 bases short and J 5 bases short, with 11 bases between. CDR3 protein: CASSPSAQGDTQYF. CDR3 nucleotides: TGTGCCAGCTCACCAAGTGCACAAGGAGATACGCAGTATTTT.

This clonotype was seen more than once but under ten times. The chain employs TRBV28 and TRBJ2-2; possibly TRBD1 for D (5 bases). The germline V and J ends were trimmed by 6 bases and 0 bases, with 11 bases remaining between them. CDR3 size: 15 residues. The V gene's germline CDR1 is MDHEN and CDR2 SYDVKM. Here the CDR3 DNA reads TGTGCCAGCAGCCACAGACAGACGAACACCGGGGAGCTGTTTTTT. Translating it yields CASSHRQTNTGELFF. The full variable domain, rest sourced from reference TRBV28 and TRBJ2-2, is DVKVTQSSRYLVKRTGEKVFLECVQDMDHENMFWYRQDPGLGLRLIYFSYDVKMKEKGDIPEGYSVSREKKERFSLILESASTNQTSMYLCASSHRQTNTGELFFGEGSRLTVL.

This clonotype has ten or more counts. This chain joins TRBV12-3 or TRBV12-4 and TRBJ1-1; 10 bases map to TRBD1. The CDR3 contains 15 residues. V shed 2 bases, J shed 11 bases, and the junction held 11 bases outside the gene matches. Here the CDR3 reads CASSLWGQGWVSAFF. The CDR3 DNA is TGTGCCAGCAGTTTATGGGGACAGGGGTGGGTATCGGCTTTCTTT.

This clonotype has a count of ten or more. This rearrangement joins TRBV20-1 to TRBJ1-1; D not resolved. V lost 1 base and J 1 base, leaving 10 bases between the germline ends. The CDR3 runs to 14 residues. Germline values: CDR1 DFQATT, CDR2 SNEGSKA (reference sequence). The CDR3 DNA reads TGCAGTGCTAGAGCAAAGAACCAGAACACTGAAGCTTTCTTT. Its protein is CSARAKNQNTEAFF.

J is TRBJ1-6 and V is TRBV12-3 or TRBV12-4; possibly TRBD1 for D (5 bases). Trimming left V 1 base short and J 9 bases short, with 13 bases between. The CDR3 extends over 15 amino acids. CDR3 in DNA: TGTGCCAGCAGTTTAGTGCGGGACGGGGGTTCACCCCTCCACTTT. It yields the protein CASSLVRDGGSPLHF.

The V gene is TRBV7-2, the J gene TRBJ2-7, with D unclear. The CDR3 spans 15 residues. V lost 0 bases and J 3 bases, leaving 12 bases between the germline ends. From germline, CDR1 is SGHTA and CDR2 FQGNSA. The CDR3 loop reads CASSLAGGSIYEQYF. Written as DNA, the CDR3 is TGTGCCAGCAGCTTAGCGGGTGGTAGTATCTACGAGCAGTACTTC.

The J gene is TRBJ2-7, the V gene TRBV29-1; TRBD2 aligns across 12 bases. This CDR3 contains 16 residues. V lost 6 bases and J lost 0; bases outside the gene matches: 9. CDR1 is SQVTM, CDR2 ANQGSEA, per germline. CDR3 nucleotides: TGCAGCGTCCAGGGACTAGCGGGTCTGGGCTCCTACGAGCAGTACTTC. Amino acid sequence: CSVQGLAGLGSYEQYF.

This chain links TRBV19 with TRBJ1-5; D is unclear. The CDR3 loop spans 13 amino acids. The germline V gene encodes CDR1 LNHDA and CDR2 SQIVND (reference sequence). With 9 bases removed from V and 5 bases from J, the gap between germline ends came to 14 bases. CDR3 in amino acids: CASQSRRDQPQHF. The CDR3 DNA reads as TGTGCCAGCCAGTCCCGACGGGATCAGCCCCAGCATTTT.

This clonotype was detected ten times or more. V is TRBV11-2 and J is TRBJ2-3; D may be TRBD1 (6 bases). V was clipped by 1 base and J by 4 bases, with 15 bases between them. CDR1 and CDR2 from the germline V gene are SGHAT and FQNNGV. The CDR3 consists of 16 residues. The CDR3 DNA reads as TGTGCCAGCAGCTTAGGCCTAACCAGGGGAGCAGATACGCAGTATTTT. Translating gives CASSLGLTRGADTQYF.

In this sample, this clonotype turned up many times. The J gene is TRBJ2-7, the V gene TRBV18; the D gene is possibly TRBD2 (6 bases). This CDR3 region has 15 residues. V was pared by 3 bases and J by 6 bases, with 18 bases between. CDR1 is KGHSH, CDR2 LQKENI, per germline. The DNA for the CDR3 is TGTGCCAGCTCACCTGGGGGGATATCTTTCTCCGAGCAGTACTTC. Translated: CASSPGGISFSEQYF.

This clonotype was seen a handful of times. The rearrangement links TRBV19 to TRBJ2-3, with 10 nucleotides matching TRBD2. The CDR3 has 15 residues. V lost 5 bases and J lost 2; bases outside the gene matches: 4. The germline CDR1 and CDR2 sequences are LNHDA and SQIVND (reference sequence). CDR3 loop: CASSSSGGFTDTQYF. DNA of the CDR3: TGTGCCAGTAGTTCTAGCGGGGGTTTCACAGATACGCAGTATTTT.

This clonotype was detected ten times or more. This rearrangement joins TRBV28 to TRBJ2-3; 7 bases match TRBD2. CDR3 size: 16 residues. Per germline, CDR1 MDHEN and CDR2 SYDVKM. Germline trimming cut 7 bases from V and 6 bases from J; bases unmatched to any gene: 16. CDR3 residues: CASTRTSGGGLDTQYF. The CDR3 region has the DNA TGTGCCAGCACTCGAACGAGTGGGGGAGGGTTGGATACGCAGTATTTT.

The chain links TRBV20-1 to TRBJ2-2; maybe TRBD2 (5 bases). Trimming shortened V by 4 bases and J by 1 base, and 10 bases separated the two germline ends. The CDR3 has 14 amino acids. Per the germline V gene, CDR1 is DFQATT and CDR2 is SNEGSKA (reference sequence). The CDR3 loop reads CSANVAGNTGELFF. The CDR3 coding sequence is TGCAGTGCTAACGTTGCGGGGAACACCGGGGAGCTGTTTTTT.

The chain couples TRBV11-2 to TRBJ2-3; 9 bases are a match to TRBD1. CDR3 size: 15 residues. The V and J ends lost 5 bases and 3 bases, in that order; junction bases with no gene match: 6. In germline, CDR1 is SGHAT, CDR2 FQNNGV. The CDR3 region is CASSHRQGGTDTQYF. Written as DNA, the CDR3 is TGTGCCAGCAGCCACCGACAGGGGGGGACAGATACGCAGTATTTT.

A few counts support this clonotype. This chain connects TRBV7-2 to TRBJ1-1, with D unresolved. Trimming pared 6 bases from V and 0 bases from J, leaving 14 bases between. The CDR3 runs 15 residues. Germline V lookup: CDR1 SGHTA, CDR2 FQGNSA. CDR3 loop: CASRINGNMNTEAFF. The CDR3 bases are TGTGCCAGCAGAATAAACGGGAATATGAACACTGAAGCTTTCTTT.

The gene calls are TRBV3-1 and TRBJ1-5; possibly TRBD1 for D (5 bases). CDR3 length equals 13 residues. V was cut by 1 base and J by 5 bases, with 6 bases left in between. CDR1 LGHDT and CDR2 YNNKEL come from the germline V gene (reference sequence). The CDR3 sequence is CASSQAQDQPQHF. The DNA for the CDR3 is TGTGCCAGCAGCCAAGCACAGGATCAGCCCCAGCATTTT. Full variable domain (rest looked up from reference TRBV3-1 and TRBJ1-5): DTAVSQTPKYLVTQMGNDKSIKCEQNLGHDTMYWYKQDSKKFLKIMFSYNNKELIINETVPNRFSPKSPDKAHLNLHINSLELGDSAVYFCASSQAQDQPQHFGDGTRLSIL.

This clonotype was seen repeatedly, ten times or more. The gene calls are TRBV24-1 and TRBJ1-2, with TRBD1 matching 8 bases. This CDR3 contains 13 residues. Germline lookup yields CDR1 KGHDR and CDR2 SFDVKD. V lost 4 bases, J lost 6 bases, and 3 bases stayed unmatched. CDR3 amino acids: CATSDGQGDGYTF. In DNA, the CDR3 is TGTGCCACCAGTGACGGACAGGGTGATGGCTACACCTTC.